This TCR beta chain was identified during a study of cytomegalovirus exposure and HLA in healthy donors. Trimming took 4 bases from V and 6 from J; bases not matched to a gene: 11. Germline CDR1 SGDLS, CDR2 YYNGEE. The CDR3 extends over 16 amino acids. 60 Vbeta and 13 Jbeta primers were used in PCR. Only in-frame clones appear in the TCRdb table, and some are missing; sequencing was by immunoSEQ multiplex PCR. Among about 190,000 clones listed, around 82% were seen once. The sequence was collected from a man aged 35 to 55 in good health and CMV-seropositive. Sample: PBMCs. V and J are TRBV9 and TRBJ1-1, with 11 bases aligning to TRBD1. The CDR3 DNA follows: TGTGCCAGCAGCCCAGAGAGGACAGGGGGCGCCCCTGAAGCTTTCTTT. Encoded protein: CASSPERTGGAPEAFF.